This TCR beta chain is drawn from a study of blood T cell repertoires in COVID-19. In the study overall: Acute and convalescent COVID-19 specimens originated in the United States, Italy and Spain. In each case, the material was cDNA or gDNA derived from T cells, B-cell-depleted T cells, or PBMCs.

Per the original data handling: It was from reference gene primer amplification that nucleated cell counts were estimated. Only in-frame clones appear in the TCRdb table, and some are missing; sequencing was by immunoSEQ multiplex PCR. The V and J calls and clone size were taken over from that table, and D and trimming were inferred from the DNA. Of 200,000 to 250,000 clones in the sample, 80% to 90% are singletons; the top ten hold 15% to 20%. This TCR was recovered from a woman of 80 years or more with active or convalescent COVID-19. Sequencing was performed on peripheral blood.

As DNA, the CDR3 is TGTGCCACCAGTGACACCCGGACTAGAGGAGAGACCCAGTACTTC. This codes for CATSDTRTRGETQYF. The chain carries TRBV24-1 and TRBJ2-5, with 7 positions matching TRBD2. This CDR3 has 15 residues. Trimming cost V 4 bases and J 4 bases; bases outside gene matches: 8. Germline V gene lookup returns CDR1 KGHDR and CDR2 SFDVKD.